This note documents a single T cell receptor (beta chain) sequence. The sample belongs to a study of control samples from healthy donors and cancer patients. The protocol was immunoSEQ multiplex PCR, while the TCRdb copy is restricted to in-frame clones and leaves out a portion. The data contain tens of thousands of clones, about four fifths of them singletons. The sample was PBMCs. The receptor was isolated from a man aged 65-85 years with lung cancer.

The CDR3 region is CASSSDRINEKLFF. The CDR3 DNA is TGTGCCAGCAGTTCGGACAGGATTAATGAAAAACTGTTTTTT. The rearrangement links TRBV27 to TRBJ1-4, with 7 positions matching TRBD1. The CDR3 totals 14 residues. Germline V gene lookup returns CDR1 MNHEY and CDR2 SMNVEV (reference sequence). V was pared by 4 bases and J by 4 bases, with 3 bases of the junction left unmatched.